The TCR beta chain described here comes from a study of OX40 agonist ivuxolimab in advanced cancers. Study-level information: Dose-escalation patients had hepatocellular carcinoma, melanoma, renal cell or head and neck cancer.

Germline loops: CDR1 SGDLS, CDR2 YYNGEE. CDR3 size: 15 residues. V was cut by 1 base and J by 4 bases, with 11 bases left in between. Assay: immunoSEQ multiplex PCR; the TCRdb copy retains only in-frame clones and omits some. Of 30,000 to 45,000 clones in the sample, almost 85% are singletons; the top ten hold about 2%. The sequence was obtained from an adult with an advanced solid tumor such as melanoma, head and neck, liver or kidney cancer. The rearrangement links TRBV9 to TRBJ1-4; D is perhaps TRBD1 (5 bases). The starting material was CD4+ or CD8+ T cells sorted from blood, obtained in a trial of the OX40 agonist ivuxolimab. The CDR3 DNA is TGTGCCAGCAGCGTACTTGGGACGCTTAATGAAAAACTGTTTTTT. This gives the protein CASSVLGTLNEKLFF.